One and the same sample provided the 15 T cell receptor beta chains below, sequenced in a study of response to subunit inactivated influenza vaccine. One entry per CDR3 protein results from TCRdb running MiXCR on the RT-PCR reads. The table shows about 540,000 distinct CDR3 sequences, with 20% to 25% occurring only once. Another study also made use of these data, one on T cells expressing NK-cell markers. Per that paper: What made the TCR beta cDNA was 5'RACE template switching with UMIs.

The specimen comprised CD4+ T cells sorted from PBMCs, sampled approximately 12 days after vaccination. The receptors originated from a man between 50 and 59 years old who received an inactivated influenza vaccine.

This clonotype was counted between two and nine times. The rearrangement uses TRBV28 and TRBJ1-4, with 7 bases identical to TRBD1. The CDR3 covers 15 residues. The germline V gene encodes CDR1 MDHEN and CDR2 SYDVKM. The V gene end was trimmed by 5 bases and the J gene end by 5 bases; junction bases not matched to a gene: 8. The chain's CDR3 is CASSISTGKNEKLFF. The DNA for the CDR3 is TGTGCCAGCAGTATCTCGACAGGGAAGAATGAAAAACTGTTTTTT.

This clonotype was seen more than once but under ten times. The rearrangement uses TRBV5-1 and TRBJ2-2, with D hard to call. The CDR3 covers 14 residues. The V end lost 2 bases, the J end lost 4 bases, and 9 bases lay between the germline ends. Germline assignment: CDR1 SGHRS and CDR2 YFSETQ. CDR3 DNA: TGCGCCAGCAGCTTAAAGGGTATCACCGGGGAGCTGTTTTTT. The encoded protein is CASSLKGITGELFF.

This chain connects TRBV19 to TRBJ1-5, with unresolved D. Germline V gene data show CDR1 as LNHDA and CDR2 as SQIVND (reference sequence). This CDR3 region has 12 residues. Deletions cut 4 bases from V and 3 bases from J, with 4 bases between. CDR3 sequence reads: CASSTYNQPQHF. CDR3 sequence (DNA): TGTGCCAGTAGTACCTACAATCAGCCCCAGCATTTT.

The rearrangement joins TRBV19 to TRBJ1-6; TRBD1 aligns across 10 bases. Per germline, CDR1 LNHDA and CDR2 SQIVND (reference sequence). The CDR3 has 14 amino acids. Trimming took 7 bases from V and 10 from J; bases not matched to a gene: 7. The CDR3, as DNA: TGTGCCAGTACCCCGGACAGGGGGAGGTCACCCCTCCACTTT. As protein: CASTPDRGRSPLHF.

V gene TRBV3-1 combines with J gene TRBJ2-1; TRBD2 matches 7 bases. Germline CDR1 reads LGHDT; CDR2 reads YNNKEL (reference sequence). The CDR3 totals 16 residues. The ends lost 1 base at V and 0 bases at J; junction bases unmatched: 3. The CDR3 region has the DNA TGTGCCAGCAGCCAAGGCGGGAGTCCCTCCTACAATGAGCAGTTCTTC. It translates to CASSQGGSPSYNEQFF.

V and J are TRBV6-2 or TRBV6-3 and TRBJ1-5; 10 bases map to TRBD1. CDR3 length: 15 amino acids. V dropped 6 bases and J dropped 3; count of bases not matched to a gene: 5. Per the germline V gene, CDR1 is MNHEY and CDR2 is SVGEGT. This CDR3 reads CASSPGQGLNQPQHF. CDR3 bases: TGTGCCAGCAGCCCGGGACAGGGGCTCAATCAGCCCCAGCATTTT.

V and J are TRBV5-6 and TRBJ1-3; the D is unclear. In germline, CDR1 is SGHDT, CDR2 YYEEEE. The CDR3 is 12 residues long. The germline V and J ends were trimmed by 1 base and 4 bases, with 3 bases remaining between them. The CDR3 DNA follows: TGTGCCAGCAGCTTGAGGGGAAACACCATATATTTT. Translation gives CASSLRGNTIYF.

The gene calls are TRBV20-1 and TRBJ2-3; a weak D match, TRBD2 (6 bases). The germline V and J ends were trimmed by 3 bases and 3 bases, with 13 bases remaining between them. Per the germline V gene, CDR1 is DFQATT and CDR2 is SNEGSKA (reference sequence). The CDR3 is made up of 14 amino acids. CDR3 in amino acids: CSASSGGVTDTQYF. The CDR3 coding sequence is TGCAGTGCTAGTTCCGGGGGAGTAACAGATACGCAGTATTTT.

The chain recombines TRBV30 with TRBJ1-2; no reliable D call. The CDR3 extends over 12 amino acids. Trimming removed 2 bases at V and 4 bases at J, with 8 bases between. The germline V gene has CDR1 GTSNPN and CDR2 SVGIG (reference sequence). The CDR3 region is CAWSRHPYGYTF. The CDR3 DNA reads TGTGCCTGGAGTAGACACCCCTATGGCTACACCTTC.

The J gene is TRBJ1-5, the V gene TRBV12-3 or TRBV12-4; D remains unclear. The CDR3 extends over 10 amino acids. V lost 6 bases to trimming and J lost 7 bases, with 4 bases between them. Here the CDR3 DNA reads TGTGCCAGCAGGGGACAGCCCCAGCATTTT. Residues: CASRGQPQHF.

As DNA, the CDR3 is TGTGCCAGCAAACCCTCCGGACAGGGCTACGAGCAGTACTTC. Translating gives CASKPSGQGYEQYF. This sequence joins TRBV7-2 and TRBJ2-7, with TRBD1 matching over 8 bases. This CDR3 is built from 14 residues. J lost 3 bases, V lost 7 bases, and 8 bases had no gene match. Germline V gene lookup returns CDR1 SGHTA and CDR2 FQGNSA.

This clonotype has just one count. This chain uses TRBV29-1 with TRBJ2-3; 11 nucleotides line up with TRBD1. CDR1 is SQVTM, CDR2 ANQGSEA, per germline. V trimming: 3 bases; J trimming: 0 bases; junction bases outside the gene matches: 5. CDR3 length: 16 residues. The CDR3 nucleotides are TGCAGCGTTGAGGGGACAGGGGGTGGAAGCACAGATACGCAGTATTTT. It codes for CSVEGTGGGSTDTQYF.

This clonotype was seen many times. Here the CDR3 reads CSVERDSSYEQYF. As DNA, the CDR3 is TGCAGCGTTGAAAGGGACAGCTCCTACGAGCAGTACTTC. This chain connects TRBV29-1 to TRBJ2-7; TRBD1 matches 7 bases. CDR3 size: 13 residues. Germline values: CDR1 SQVTM, CDR2 ANQGSEA. Germline trimming cut 2 bases from V and 0 bases from J; bases unmatched to any gene: 1.

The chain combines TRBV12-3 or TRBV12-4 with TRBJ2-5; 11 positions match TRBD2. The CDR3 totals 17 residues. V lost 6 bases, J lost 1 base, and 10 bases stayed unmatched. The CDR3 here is CASSFEGLADLQETQYF. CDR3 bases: TGTGCCAGCAGCTTCGAGGGACTAGCGGACCTCCAAGAGACCCAGTACTTC.

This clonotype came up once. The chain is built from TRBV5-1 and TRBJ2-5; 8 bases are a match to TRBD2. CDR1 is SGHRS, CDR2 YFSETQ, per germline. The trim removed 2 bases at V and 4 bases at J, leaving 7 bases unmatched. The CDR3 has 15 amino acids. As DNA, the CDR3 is TGCGCCAGCAGCTTTCGGGGGGGGTCCCCAGAGACCCAGTACTTC. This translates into CASSFRGGSPETQYF.